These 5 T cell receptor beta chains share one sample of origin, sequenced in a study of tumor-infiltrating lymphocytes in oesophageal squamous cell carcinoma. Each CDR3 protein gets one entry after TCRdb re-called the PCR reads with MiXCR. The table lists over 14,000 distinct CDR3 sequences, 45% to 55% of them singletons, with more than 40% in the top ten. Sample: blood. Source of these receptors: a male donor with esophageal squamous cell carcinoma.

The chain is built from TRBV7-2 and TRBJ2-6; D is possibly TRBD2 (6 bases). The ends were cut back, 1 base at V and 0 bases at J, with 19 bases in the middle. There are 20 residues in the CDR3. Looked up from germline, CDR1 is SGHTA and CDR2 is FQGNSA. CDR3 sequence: CASSLERPGLLSSGANVLTF. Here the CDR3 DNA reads TGTGCCAGCAGCTTAGAACGACCGGGACTGTTATCCTCTGGGGCCAACGTCCTGACTTTC.

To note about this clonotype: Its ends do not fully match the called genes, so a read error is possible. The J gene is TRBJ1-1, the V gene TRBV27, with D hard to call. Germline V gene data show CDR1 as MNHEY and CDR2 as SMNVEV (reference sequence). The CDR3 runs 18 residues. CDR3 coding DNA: TGCACCAGCAGTTTATCCACCTACTCCGGAGGAACGAACACTGAAGCTTTCTTT. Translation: CTSSLSTYSGGTNTEAFF.

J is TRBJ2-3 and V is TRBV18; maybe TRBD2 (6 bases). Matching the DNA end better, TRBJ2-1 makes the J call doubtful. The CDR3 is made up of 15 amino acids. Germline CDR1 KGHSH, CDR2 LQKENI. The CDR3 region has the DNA TGTGCCAGCTCGACTTCCGGACTACACTACAATGAGCAGTTCTTC. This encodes CASSTSGLHYNEQFF.

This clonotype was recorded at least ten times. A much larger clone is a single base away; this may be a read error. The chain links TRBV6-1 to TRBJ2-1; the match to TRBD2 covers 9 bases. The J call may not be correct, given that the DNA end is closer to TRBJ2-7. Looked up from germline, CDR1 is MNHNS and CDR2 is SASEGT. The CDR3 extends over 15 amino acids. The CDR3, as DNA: TGTGCCAGCACTTACGGGCGGGAGGGGGTCAATGAGCAGTACTTC. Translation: CASTYGREGVNEQYF.

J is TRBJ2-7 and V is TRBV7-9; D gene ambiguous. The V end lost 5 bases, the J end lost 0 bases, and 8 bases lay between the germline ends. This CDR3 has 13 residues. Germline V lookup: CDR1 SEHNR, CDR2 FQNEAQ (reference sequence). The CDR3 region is CASSPLNSYEQYF. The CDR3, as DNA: TGTGCCAGCAGCCCGCTGAACTCCTACGAGCAGTACTTC.